The sequence of this TCR beta chain was determined in a study of long-term antiretroviral therapy in people with HIV. At the level of the study: The 2015 immediate-ART recommendation was preceded by the earliest samples by about a decade.

Trimming cost V 3 bases and J 3 bases; bases outside gene matches: 3. The CDR3 loop spans 15 amino acids. Germline V gene data show CDR1 as ENHRY and CDR2 as SYGVKD. Survey-level resolution applied to immunoSEQ assay v3.0. The repertoire was sequenced with immunoSEQ multiplex PCR; TCRdb's copy has only in-frame clones and lacks some. The sample shows approximately 24,000 clones, approximately 90% of them seen only once. At least two post-ART and at least one pre-ART PBMC sample were available for each donor. This receptor was taken from a man aged 45-65 years with HIV. The chain is built from TRBV10-3 and TRBJ2-1, with 9 bases lining up with TRBD1. Here the sequenced sample was unsorted PBMCs, taken 1.8 years before starting antiretroviral therapy. The CDR3 protein is CAISEQGARYNEQFF. The CDR3 nucleotides read TGTGCCATCAGTGAACAGGGGGCGCGCTACAATGAGCAGTTCTTC.